This T cell receptor (beta chain) appears in the sequencing data of a study of CD8 T cells in Susac syndrome. Random hexamers were used to reverse transcribe the RNA input (roughly 0.5 to 1 ug). Amplification of TCR beta CDR3 was carried out by immunoSEQ multiplex PCR, which covered 54 Vbeta and 13 Jbeta segments. TCRdb itself ran the immunoSEQ multiplex PCR reads through MiXCR, one entry per CDR3 protein. The table shows 100,000 to 150,000 distinct CDR3 sequences, with 93% occurring only once. TCR beta sequences were obtained from blood CD8+ and CD4+ T cells. Treatment-naive patients with stable or active relapsing-remitting disease served as multiple sclerosis controls. Negative isolation yielded CD8+ and CD4+ T cells; FACS enriched TEMRA cells. Deletions cut 1 base from V and 0 bases from J, with 28 bases between. Germline CDR1 reads MGHRA; CDR2 reads YSYEKL. This CDR3 has 22 amino acids.

This chain uses TRBV4-1 with TRBJ2-4; D remains ambiguous. This sequence originates from a human donor with multiple sclerosis. The sequenced sample was CD4+ T cells from PBMCs. The CDR3 loop is CASSQGVLGSTMLNIAKNIQYF. DNA of the CDR3: TGCGCCAGCAGCCAAGGAGTTTTGGGCAGTACGATGTTGAATATAGCCAAAAACATTCAGTACTTC.